This T cell receptor beta chain came from a study of T-cell memory formation after mild COVID-19. This clonotype was seen a handful of times. The CDR3 is 13 amino acids. With 6 bases removed from V and 1 base from J, the gap between germline ends came to 9 bases. Germline loops: CDR1 KGHSH, CDR2 LQKENI. One entry per CDR3 protein results from TCRdb running MiXCR on the 5' RACE reads. The sample records 350,000 to 450,000 distinct CDR3 sequences, 20% to 25% being singletons. The chain links TRBV18 to TRBJ1-1, with D maybe TRBD1 (5 bases). The sequence was collected from an adult woman who had mild COVID-19 (a few samples of this study predate the infection). Cell type and time point are not known. Sequencing was carried out using PBMCs or a T cell subset sorted from them (not recorded which). The CDR3 protein is CASSPGTNTEAFF. For the CDR3, the DNA is TGTGCCAGCTCTCCTGGGACGAACACTGAAGCTTTCTTT.